One and the same sample provided the 26 T cell receptor beta chains below, sequenced in a study of blood T cells in healthy people across ages. Alongside a J-beta primer mix, a sample-barcoded 5' primer served in a second PCR lasting about 7 to 12 cycles. MiXCR, applied by TCRdb to the 5' RACE reads, yields one record per CDR3 protein. Here the sample spans over a million distinct CDR3 sequences, roughly 64% being singletons. The sample consisted of blood. Every receptor here comes from a man younger than 35 in good health.

The J gene is TRBJ2-3, the V gene TRBV3-1; 15 positions match TRBD2. Trimming removed 5 bases from V and 7 bases from J; junction bases left unmatched: 4. This CDR3 has 15 amino acids. Germline V gene sequence: CDR1 LGHDT, CDR2 YNNKEL (reference sequence). CDR3 bases: TGTGCCAGCAGCTCGGGACTAGCGGGAGGATATACGCAGTATTTT. Protein sequence: CASSSGLAGGYTQYF.

The V call is TRBV7-8, the J call TRBJ1-2; no clear D gene. Germline V gene sequence: CDR1 SGHVS, CDR2 FQNEAQ. This CDR3 spans 12 amino acids. V lost 5 bases and J 4 bases, leaving 8 bases between the germline ends. CDR3 loop: CASSLQFYGYTF. The DNA of the CDR3 is TGTGCCAGCAGCCTACAGTTCTATGGCTACACCTTC.

This clonotype has just a few counts. The rearrangement joins TRBV29-1 to TRBJ1-5; D ambiguous. Trimming removed 4 bases at V and 0 bases at J, with 10 bases between. The CDR3 covers 14 residues. The germline V gene has CDR1 SQVTM and CDR2 ANQGSEA. The CDR3 bases are TGCAGCGTTGGAGGCGACTATAGCAATCAGCCCCAGCATTTT. Encoded protein: CSVGGDYSNQPQHF.

There are a few counts of this clonotype. In nucleotides, the CDR3 is TGCGCCAGCAGGGGCGGGGGCCAAGCAGAGACCCAGTACTTC. Translated: CASRGGGQAETQYF. The rearrangement uses TRBV10-1 and TRBJ2-5; a possible D gene is TRBD2 (7 bases). The CDR3 spans 14 residues. Trimming took off 6 bases at V and 4 bases at J, with 15 bases between the two ends. Germline CDR1 and CDR2: WNHNN and SYGVQD (reference sequence).

The rearrangement links TRBV11-2 to TRBJ2-4, with TRBD2 identical over 11 bases. The J call could be wrong; TRBJ2-7 is a better fit for the DNA end. Looked up from germline, CDR1 is SGHAT and CDR2 is FQNNGV. The CDR3 runs 13 residues. The CDR3 spells CASSVGLADEQYF. The CDR3 nucleotides read TGTGCCAGCAGCGTGGGACTAGCGGACGAGCAGTACTTC.

V gene TRBV20-1 combines with J gene TRBJ2-7; no firm D call. Germline loops: CDR1 DFQATT, CDR2 SNEGSKA (reference sequence). CDR3 length: 14 residues. V shed 3 bases and J shed 2 bases, with 14 bases lying between them. This CDR3 reads CSASRLGRTYEQYF. The CDR3 nucleotides are TGCAGTGCTAGCCGATTGGGTAGGACCTACGAGCAGTACTTC.

In the case of this clonotype: At one boundary the junction diverges from the germline segment, which might be a read error. The gene calls are TRBV25-1 and TRBJ2-2; unclear D gene. The germline V gene has CDR1 MGHDK and CDR2 SYGVNS. CDR3 length: 14 residues. The CDR3 reads CASGEYSTTGELFF. The CDR3 region has the DNA TGTGCCAGCGGTGAATATTCGACCACCGGGGAGCTGTTTTTT.

The CDR3 nucleotides read TGTGCCAGCAGAGGAAAGGCGTATTACCAAGAGACCCAGTACTTC. This translates into CASRGKAYYQETQYF. The genes are TRBV7-9 and TRBJ2-5; D is undetermined. Deletions cut 6 bases from V and 0 bases from J, with 14 bases between. From germline, CDR1 is SEHNR and CDR2 FQNEAQ (reference sequence). This CDR3 region has 15 residues.

This chain connects TRBV10-3 to TRBJ2-1, with D possibly called TRBD1 or TRBD2 (5 bases each). V was clipped by 0 bases and J by 4 bases, with 10 bases between them. The germline V gene encodes CDR1 ENHRY and CDR2 SYGVKD. The CDR3 extends over 15 amino acids. In DNA form, the CDR3 reads TGTGCCATCAGTGAGTCGGACGGGGCGTACAATGAGCAGTTCTTC. Translation gives CAISESDGAYNEQFF.

The rearrangement uses TRBV4-1 and TRBJ2-2; a possible D gene is TRBD1 (5 bases). The CDR3 runs to 15 residues. Germline CDR1 and CDR2: MGHRA and YSYEKL. V lost 4 bases and J 5 bases, leaving 14 bases between the germline ends. The CDR3: CASSPGASRTGELFF. Here the CDR3 DNA reads TGCGCCAGCAGCCCTGGGGCTAGTCGGACCGGGGAGCTGTTTTTT.

This clonotype showed up just once. One junction end does not reproduce the germline sequence, and a read error may be involved. CDR3 sequence reads: CASSLESGRVLAGLTGELFF. CDR3 sequence (DNA): TGTGCCAGCAGCTTAGAATCGGGCAGGGTGCTAGCGGGGTTAACCGGGGAACTGTTTTTT. This chain uses TRBV11-2 with TRBJ2-2; 9 bases align to TRBD2. Germline V CDR1 and CDR2: SGHAT, FQNNGV. The CDR3 is 20 amino acids. The full variable domain, its missing parts supplied by reference TRBV11-2 and TRBJ2-2, is EAGVAQSPRYKIIEKRQSVAFWCNPISGHATLYWYQQILGQGPKLLIQFQNNGVVDDSQLPKDRFSAERLKGVDSTLKIQPAKLEDSAVYLCASSLESGRVLAGLTGELFFGEGSRLTVL.

This chain links TRBV6-2 or TRBV6-3 with TRBJ2-7; D gene unclear. The CDR3 loop spans 13 amino acids. CDR1 and CDR2 (germline): MNHEY, SVGEGT. With 7 bases removed from V and 9 bases from J, the gap between germline ends came to 19 bases. CDR3 bases: TGTGCCAGCAACCAGAGAGCGAGCGCTGGGCAGTACTTC. Translation gives CASNQRASAGQYF.

The chain couples TRBV7-9 to TRBJ2-7; tentative D call: TRBD1 (6 bases). The DNA end is a closer match to TRBJ2-5, so the J assignment may be wrong. CDR3 size: 14 residues. CDR1 and CDR2 (germline): SEHNR, FQNEAQ (reference sequence). The DNA for the CDR3 is TGTGCCAGCAGCTTATGGCACAGGGAAGAGACCCAGTACTTC. It is translated as CASSLWHREETQYF.

This chain connects TRBV4-1 to TRBJ1-5; the D gene is possibly TRBD1 (5 bases). Per germline, CDR1 MGHRA and CDR2 YSYEKL. Between the trimmed V and J ends, which lost 2 bases and 0 bases, there was a span of 11 bases. The CDR3 has 16 residues. The chain's CDR3 is CASSQRAGYSNQPQHF. CDR3 nucleotides: TGCGCCAGCAGCCAACGCGCAGGGTATAGCAATCAGCCCCAGCATTTT.

This rearrangement joins TRBV10-3 to TRBJ2-1; TRBD1 is a possible D gene (5 bases). The CDR3 totals 14 residues. Germline CDR1 is ENHRY and CDR2 is SYGVKD. V lost 2 bases and J 15 bases, leaving 20 bases between the germline ends. The CDR3 region is CAISEIRVQEVWFF. In DNA form, the CDR3 reads TGTGCCATCAGTGAGATCCGGGTACAGGAAGTATGGTTCTTC.

This clonotype was found a few times. The chain is built from TRBV10-3 and TRBJ2-1, with TRBD1 matching over 9 bases. Germline-derived CDR1 and CDR2 are ENHRY and SYGVKD. The CDR3 is 16 residues long. With 11 bases clipped from V and 3 bases from J, the junction kept 14 bases outside the gene matches. Here the CDR3 reads CALRDREKGNYNEQFF. CDR3 coding DNA: TGTGCCTTACGGGACAGGGAGAAGGGGAACTACAATGAGCAGTTCTTC.

This clonotype was detected only a few times. The chain recombines TRBV9 with TRBJ1-1; TRBD1 aligns across 7 bases. This CDR3 spans 14 amino acids. CDR1 is SGDLS, CDR2 YYNGEE, per germline. V lost 3 bases and J lost 1; bases outside the gene matches: 3. The CDR3 nucleotides are TGTGCCAGCAGCGCAGGGGGGACGAACACTGAAGCTTTCTTT. As protein: CASSAGGTNTEAFF.

The V and J genes are TRBV11-2 and TRBJ2-1; maybe TRBD2 (9 bases). Germline CDR1 reads SGHAT; CDR2 reads FQNNGV. The V end was cut by 6 bases, the J end by 7 bases, with 37 bases between. The CDR3 is 21 residues long. The CDR3 here is CASSPGFLGQELAGDINEQFF. The CDR3 nucleotides are TGTGCCAGCAGTCCCGGATTTTTGGGACAGGAGTTAGCGGGGGATATAAATGAGCAGTTCTTC. The whole variable domain, filled in from reference TRBV11-2 and TRBJ2-1, reads EAGVAQSPRYKIIEKRQSVAFWCNPISGHATLYWYQQILGQGPKLLIQFQNNGVVDDSQLPKDRFSAERLKGVDSTLKIQPAKLEDSAVYLCASSPGFLGQELAGDINEQFFGPGTRLTVL.

DNA of the CDR3: TGTGCCAGCATGGGGACTGTCACAGATACGCAGTATTTT. Residues: CASMGTVTDTQYF. The J gene is TRBJ2-3, the V gene TRBV2; a weak D match, TRBD2 (6 bases). Trimming took off 7 bases at V and 2 bases at J, with 10 bases between the two ends. The CDR3 is 13 amino acids. Germline V gives CDR1 SNHLY, CDR2 FYNNEI.

In its sample, this clonotype was seen once. An end of the junction differs from the germline gene, which may be a read error. The chain carries TRBV25-1 and TRBJ1-1, with D hard to call. The CDR3 sequence is 14 residues long. Germline-derived CDR1 and CDR2 are MGHDK and SYGVNS. The CDR3 DNA reads TGTGACAGCAAGGAGGGCGGGATAAACACTGAAGCTTTCTTT. It specifies CDSKEGGINTEAFF.

The chain links TRBV7-6 to TRBJ1-1, with 7 bases lining up with TRBD1. Germline V gives CDR1 SGHVS, CDR2 FNYEAQ. The CDR3 runs to 14 residues. The trim removed 5 bases at V and 4 bases at J, leaving 7 bases unmatched. CDR3 loop: CASSKTGFGTEAFF. The CDR3, as DNA: TGTGCCAGCAGCAAGACAGGGTTCGGCACTGAAGCTTTCTTT.

V gene TRBV20-1 combines with J gene TRBJ2-1; maybe TRBD2 (5 bases). Germline V gene sequence: CDR1 DFQATT, CDR2 SNEGSKA (reference sequence). V lost 0 bases and J 4 bases, leaving 13 bases between the germline ends. This CDR3 has 15 residues. CDR3 loop: CSARDGIAIYNEQFF. The CDR3 DNA is TGCAGTGCTAGAGATGGAATAGCGATATACAATGAGCAGTTCTTC.

This clonotype has only one observation. This chain links TRBV7-2 with TRBJ2-1; D call uncertain. From germline, CDR1 is SGHTA and CDR2 FQGNSA. The CDR3 has 11 amino acids. The V end was cut by 2 bases, the J end by 8 bases, with 4 bases between. CDR3 sequence: CASSLFHEQFF. The CDR3, as DNA: TGTGCCAGCAGCTTATTCCATGAGCAGTTCTTC.

CDR3 residues: CAISQAGETGELFF. Written as DNA, the CDR3 is TGTGCCATCTCCCAGGCGGGGGAAACCGGGGAGCTGTTTTTT. V gene TRBV10-3 combines with J gene TRBJ2-2; TRBD2 matches 7 bases. The CDR3 has 14 amino acids. V trimming: 8 bases; J trimming: 5 bases; junction bases outside the gene matches: 8. Germline loops: CDR1 ENHRY, CDR2 SYGVKD.

J is TRBJ2-5 and V is TRBV29-1; D is perhaps TRBD1 or TRBD2 (5 bases each). CDR3 length: 15 residues. V shed 0 bases and J shed 1 base, with 12 bases lying between them. The germline V gene encodes CDR1 SQVTM and CDR2 ANQGSEA. In DNA, the CDR3 is TGCAGCGTTGAAGATGGGACCAGGAGCCAAGAGACCCAGTACTTC. It encodes CSVEDGTRSQETQYF. Complete variable domain (other parts from reference TRBV29-1 and TRBJ2-5): SAVISQKPSRDICQRGTSLTIQCQVDSQVTMMFWYRQQPGQSLTLIATANQGSEATYESGFVIDKFPISRPNLTFSTLTVSNMSPEDSSIYLCSVEDGTRSQETQYFGPGTRLLVL.

This rearrangement joins TRBV4-1 to TRBJ1-1; 10 nucleotides agree with TRBD1. With 10 bases clipped from V and 4 bases from J, the junction kept 9 bases outside the gene matches. Germline V gene sequence: CDR1 MGHRA, CDR2 YSYEKL. There are 14 residues in the CDR3. CDR3 DNA sequence: TGCGCCACCTCAACGGGACAGGGGTTCACTGAAGCTTTCTTT. It translates to CATSTGQGFTEAFF.